This T cell receptor (beta chain) was sequenced during a study of blood T cells in healthy people across ages. Study-level findings and limits: Among long-lived donors, naive CD4+ cells were more numerous and diversity higher than in aged donors.

Trimming took off 5 bases at V and 6 bases at J, with 9 bases between the two ends. CDR1 and CDR2 from the germline V gene are SGHRS and YFSETQ. This CDR3 comprises 11 residues. The table lists this clonotype with a few counts. No antigen is known for it. Researchers isolated at least 6 million PBMCs per sample. The authors extracted at least 5 micrograms of total RNA per sample. For the second PCR, which ran for about 7 to 12 cycles, a sample-barcoded 5' primer and a J-beta primer mix were used. All cDNA molecules were each tagged by a template-switch adaptor with 12 random nucleotides. In TCRdb, the 5' RACE reads were re-called with MiXCR into one record per CDR3 protein. The sample includes about 1 million distinct CDR3 sequences, under 55% of them seen just once.

This sequence was found in a woman aged 55-69 years in good health. The chain joins TRBV5-1 to TRBJ2-7, with D possibly matching TRBD2 (6 bases). The material sequenced was blood. CDR3 bases: TGCGCCAGCAGGGCGGGGCTCGAGCAGTACTTC. Translated, it gives CASRAGLEQYF.